Only a few counts were recorded for the clone carrying this T cell receptor (beta chain). Its target is unknown. This specimen comes from a study of T-cell memory formation after mild COVID-19. Study information: Clusters of TCRs were largely donor specific. The study's findings and limits: Contracting clones from day 15 to 85 showed balanced CD4/CD8; later expanders favored CD4+. Among CD4+ contracting clones, most were CM and EM, and CD8+ ones EMRA.

The CDR3 length is 17 residues. Germline-derived CDR1 and CDR2 are SGHRS and YFSETQ. V dropped 6 bases and J dropped 2 bases, with 22 bases sitting between them. From 5'RACE with constant-segment primers came TCR alpha and TCR beta cDNA libraries that carried sample barcodes and UMIs. TCRdb itself ran the 5' RACE reads through MiXCR, one entry per CDR3 protein. Among roughly 130,000 distinct CDR3 sequences listed, about 18% were seen once. The chain links TRBV5-1 to TRBJ2-3, with D possibly TRBD1 on 6 matching bases. Sequenced material: PBMCs or a T cell subset sorted from them (not recorded which). This clonotype was sampled from a man between 18 and 29 years old who had mild COVID-19 (a few samples of this study predate the infection). Cell type and time point are not known. DNA for the CDR3: TGCGCCAGCACGCTTGGGATATCGGGACACTCCACAGATACGCAGTATTTT. Its protein is CASTLGISGHSTDTQYF. Filled out from reference TRBV5-1 and TRBJ2-3, the complete variable domain reads KAGVTQTPRYLIKTRGQQVTLSCSPISGHRSVSWYQQTPGQGLQFLFEYFSETQRNKGNFPGRFSGRQFSNSRSEMNVSTLELGDSALYLCASTLGISGHSTDTQYFGPGTRLTVL.